Following are 5 T cell receptor beta chains from one sample sequenced in a study of blood T cell repertoires in COVID-19. Using immunoSEQ multiplex PCR, the repertoire was profiled, and TCRdb retains in-frame clones only, with some absent. The data contain roughly 200,000 clones, 86% of them singletons. What was sequenced was PBMCs or T cells enriched from blood (not recorded which). The receptors originated from a middle-aged woman with acute COVID-19.

This chain joins TRBV14 and TRBJ2-7, with 10 bases aligning to TRBD2. Trimming took 6 bases from V and 5 from J; bases not matched to a gene: 10. The germline V gene encodes CDR1 SGHDN and CDR2 FVKESK. This CDR3 comprises 15 residues. The CDR3 sequence: CASSFSGGRPHEQYF. CDR3 nucleotide sequence: TGTGCCAGCAGTTTTAGCGGGGGGCGACCCCACGAGCAGTACTTC.

This clone was picked up one time. CDR3 bases: TGTGCCAGCAGCCGACAGGGGCACTACGAGCAGTACTTC. This codes for CASSRQGHYEQYF. This rearrangement joins TRBV6-5 to TRBJ2-7; 8 bases align to TRBD1. The germline V gene has CDR1 MNHEY and CDR2 SVGAGI. CDR3 length equals 13 residues. With V trimmed by 6 bases and J by 3 bases, 4 bases remained unmatched.

This clone was counted only a few times. This rearrangement joins TRBV6-6 to TRBJ2-1; 11 nucleotides line up with TRBD2. The CDR3 is 19 residues long. The V and J ends lost 5 bases and 1 base, in that order; junction bases with no gene match: 13. Germline values: CDR1 MNHNY, CDR2 SVGAGI (reference sequence). Here the CDR3 DNA reads TGTGCCAGCAGTCCTAGACGGAAGACTAGCGGGGAGTCCTACAATGAGCAGTTCTTC. Protein sequence: CASSPRRKTSGESYNEQFF.

V and J are TRBV5-4 and TRBJ2-3, with a possible D match to TRBD2 (7 bases). This CDR3 region has 15 residues. With 4 bases removed from V and 0 bases from J, the gap between germline ends came to 12 bases. Germline values: CDR1 SGHNT, CDR2 YYREEE (reference sequence). In nucleotides, the CDR3 is TGTGCCAGCAGCCGCGCGGGGGCTAGCACAGATACGCAGTATTTT. The encoded protein is CASSRAGASTDTQYF.

This clone came up once. The chain combines TRBV5-4 with TRBJ2-3; D is perhaps TRBD1 (6 bases). CDR1 and CDR2 (germline): SGHNT, YYREEE (reference sequence). This CDR3 has 16 residues. With 1 base removed from V and 5 bases from J, the gap between germline ends came to 17 bases. The CDR3 sequence: CASSLIGRGWGDTQYF. The CDR3, as DNA: TGTGCCAGCAGCTTGATCGGCAGGGGATGGGGAGATACGCAGTATTTT.